These 2 T cell receptor beta chains share one sample of origin, sequenced in a study of response to subunit inactivated influenza vaccine. MiXCR was run by TCRdb on the RT-PCR reads, yielding one entry per CDR3 protein. Of about 190,000 distinct CDR3 sequences listed, approximately 14% are singletons. This specimen consisted of CD8+ T cells sorted from PBMCs, obtained more than 4 days after vaccination. These receptors were obtained from a man aged 45-60 years who received an inactivated influenza vaccine.

This clonotype was seen a handful of times. This chain connects TRBV4-3 to TRBJ2-7, with 10 bases lining up with TRBD2. This CDR3 is 15 amino acids long. Looked up from germline, CDR1 is LGHNA and CDR2 is YSLEER. The V gene end was trimmed by 5 bases and the J gene end by 1 base; junction bases not matched to a gene: 5. The CDR3, as DNA: TGCGCCAGCAGCTACGGGACTAGCGTATCCTACGAGCAGTACTTC. This translates into CASSYGTSVSYEQYF.

Ten or more counts support this clonotype. The chain combines TRBV27 with TRBJ1-6, with D perhaps TRBD1 (5 bases). V shed 4 bases and J shed 8 bases, with 9 bases lying between them. Per germline, CDR1 MNHEY and CDR2 SMNVEV (reference sequence). The CDR3 extends over 13 amino acids. CDR3 in amino acids: CASSWGSDSPLHF. The CDR3 region has the DNA TGTGCCAGCAGTTGGGGGTCGGATTCACCCCTCCACTTT.